Described below is a single T cell receptor beta chain sequence and its context. Its specificity is not known. In the PCR, 60 Vbeta and 13 Jbeta primers were used. Per the authors' pipeline: It was a later analysis that counted tens of millions of unique TCR beta chains, of which some 9.9 million were shared. TCRdb's table, derived via immunoSEQ multiplex PCR, lists solely in-frame clones and lacks some. V and J calls and clone size follow that table, whereas D and trimming were derived from the DNA. The sample holds about 130,000 clones, 70% to 80% seen once. The data were obtained in a study of cytomegalovirus exposure and HLA in healthy donors. Findings and caveats of the study: According to an earlier analysis, most TCR beta V segments yielded productive rearrangements about 87% or about 30% of the time. It was 150 to 200 TCR beta chains that were listed as cytomegalovirus-associated.

Germline loops: CDR1 LNHNV, CDR2 YYDKDF (reference sequence). V was pared by 6 bases and J by 3 bases, with 9 bases between. CDR3 length equals 13 residues. Regarding donors, all were healthy bone marrow donors. The receptor was isolated from a woman aged 45-65 years in good health and CMV-seronegative. This sequence joins TRBV15 and TRBJ1-5; D ambiguous. The sample consisted of PBMCs. CDR3 in amino acids: CATSQGLNQPQHF. Here the CDR3 DNA reads TGTGCCACCAGTCAAGGACTCAATCAGCCCCAGCATTTT. Based on the CDR3 plus reference TRBV15 and TRBJ1-5, the full variable domain is DAMVIQNPRYQVTQFGKPVTLSCSQTLNHNVMYWYQQKSSQAPKLLFHYYDKDFNNEADTPDNFQSRRPNTSFCFLDIRSPGLGDTAMYLCATSQGLNQPQHFGDGTRLSIL.